The 21 T cell receptor beta chains below come from one sample, sequenced in a study of post-analysis software for immune sequencing data. General observations from the study: Four or five TRBV segments occurring more often in patients than controls included TRBV5-6, TRBV5-1 and TRBV20-1.

Sequencing libraries made from TCR beta cDNA carried unique molecular identifiers. TCRdb itself ran the PCR reads through MiXCR, one entry per CDR3 protein. The sample contains about 770,000 distinct CDR3 sequences, about 45% of which appear only once. No cognate antigen is known for these TCRs. Sequenced: blood. These receptors all come from a girl aged 10-17 years with multiple sclerosis.

A few counts support this clonotype. This chain joins TRBV24-1 and TRBJ1-4; no reliable D call. V was shortened by 3 bases and J by 4 bases, with 11 bases between the two germline ends. The CDR3 spans 15 residues. Germline V lookup: CDR1 KGHDR, CDR2 SFDVKD. The CDR3 protein is CATSDGRLINEKLFF. The CDR3 bases are TGTGCCACCAGTGATGGACGGCTGATTAATGAAAAACTGTTTTTT.

The CDR3 bases are TGTGCCAGCAGCCGGGGGCAGGGGGCTAGCAATCAGCCCCAGCATTTT. It encodes CASSRGQGASNQPQHF. The rearrangement links TRBV5-6 to TRBJ1-5, with TRBD1 matching over 8 bases. Per germline, CDR1 SGHDT and CDR2 YYEEEE. The CDR3 runs 16 residues. Losses at the gene ends were 4 bases for V and 0 bases for J; bases not matched to a gene: 6.

V gene TRBV5-1 combines with J gene TRBJ1-1; no firm D call. This CDR3 has 13 amino acids. CDR1 SGHRS and CDR2 YFSETQ come from the germline V gene. The V end lost 1 base, the J end lost 4 bases, and 8 bases lay between the germline ends. CDR3 sequence (DNA): TGCGCCAGCAGCTTGTCGTCTGCCACTGAAGCTTTCTTT. Amino acids: CASSLSSATEAFF.

J is TRBJ2-7 and V is TRBV7-2; 7 positions match TRBD1. CDR3 size: 14 residues. Germline V CDR1 and CDR2: SGHTA, FQGNSA. V shed 1 base, J shed 5 bases, and the junction held 5 bases outside the gene matches. In DNA form, the CDR3 reads TGTGCCAGCAGCTTAGGAGGGGGCAAGGACGAGCAGTACTTC. Translating it yields CASSLGGGKDEQYF. The full variable domain, in which reference TRBV7-2 and TRBJ2-7 provide the parts outside the CDR3, is GAGVSQSPSNKVTEKGKDVELRCDPISGHTALYWYRQSLGQGLEFLIYFQGNSAPDKSGLPSDRFSAERTGGSVSTLTIQRTQQEDSAVYLCASSLGGGKDEQYFGPGTRLTVT.

The chain is built from TRBV11-2 and TRBJ2-1; D gene unclear. The CDR3 runs 13 residues. The germline gives CDR1 SGHAT, CDR2 FQNNGV. Trimming stripped 2 bases from V and 8 bases from J, with 10 bases between. CDR3 sequence: CASSLILSDEQFF. CDR3 bases: TGTGCCAGCAGCTTAATATTATCAGATGAGCAGTTCTTC.

The V call is TRBV4-3, the J call TRBJ1-6; unclear D gene. CDR1 and CDR2 from the germline V gene are LGHNA and YSLEER. The CDR3 covers 13 residues. The V end lost 2 bases, the J end lost 7 bases, and 6 bases lay between the germline ends. The CDR3 region is CASSQSRNSPLHF. As DNA, the CDR3 is TGCGCCAGCAGCCAATCCAGGAATTCACCCCTCCACTTT.

This clonotype was counted only a few times. The rearrangement links TRBV19 to TRBJ2-2, with TRBD1 identical over 8 bases. In germline, CDR1 is LNHDA, CDR2 SQIVND (reference sequence). J gave up 5 bases and V 2 bases, and 4 bases lay outside the gene matches. The CDR3 covers 15 residues. The CDR3 sequence is CASSIQGARTGELFF. The CDR3 DNA follows: TGTGCCAGTAGTATACAGGGGGCGCGGACCGGGGAGCTGTTTTTT. Full variable domain (remainder filled in from reference TRBV19 and TRBJ2-2): DGGITQSPKYLFRKEGQNVTLSCEQNLNHDAMYWYRQDPGQGLRLIYYSQIVNDFQKGDIAEGYSVSREKKESFPLTVTSAQKNPTAFYLCASSIQGARTGELFFGEGSRLTVL.

This clonotype was detected a few times. V and J are TRBV20-1 and TRBJ2-5; D remains unclear. The length of the CDR3 is 13 residues. The V and J ends lost 3 bases and 2 bases respectively, with 10 bases between them. From germline, CDR1 is DFQATT and CDR2 SNEGSKA (reference sequence). CDR3: CSASVLGQETQYF. CDR3 in DNA: TGCAGTGCTAGTGTCCTAGGACAAGAGACCCAGTACTTC.

V is TRBV6-1 and J is TRBJ2-3; no clear D gene. Germline CDR1 and CDR2: MNHNS and SASEGT. CDR3 length: 16 residues. V dropped 3 bases and J dropped 0 bases, with 13 bases sitting between them. CDR3 sequence reads: CASSDPGSTSTDTQYF. The CDR3 DNA follows: TGTGCCAGCAGTGATCCCGGATCCACTAGCACAGATACGCAGTATTTT.

In regard to this clonotype: The junction departs from germline at one end; a sequencing error may be responsible. This chain connects TRBV24-1 to TRBJ2-1; D tentatively fits TRBD1 or TRBD2 (5 bases each). Germline V gene sequence: CDR1 KGHDR, CDR2 SFDVKD. This CDR3 contains 15 residues. Here the CDR3 reads CVTSETGTPYNEQFF. CDR3 in DNA: TGTGTCACCAGTGAAACCGGGACGCCTTACAATGAGCAGTTCTTC.

The chain has TRBV15 and TRBJ2-5; unclear D gene. The CDR3 is made up of 14 amino acids. Germline V lookup: CDR1 LNHNV, CDR2 YYDKDF (reference sequence). V was clipped by 1 base and J by 4 bases, with 10 bases between them. DNA for the CDR3: TGTGCCACCAGCAGAGTAGGGCAGGTAGAGACCCAGTACTTC. The encoded protein is CATSRVGQVETQYF.

This clonotype turned up a few times. The J gene is TRBJ1-1, the V gene TRBV29-1, with D tentatively TRBD1 (5 bases). This CDR3 has 11 amino acids. The ends were cut back, 4 bases at V and 4 bases at J, with 7 bases in the middle. CDR1 is SQVTM, CDR2 ANQGSEA, per germline. Here the CDR3 DNA reads TGCAGCGTTGCCAGGGCCACTGAAGCTTTCTTT. Translation: CSVARATEAFF.

As regards this clonotype: Germline and junction disagree at one end, which may indicate a read error. The CDR3 here is CASSPRGEGERNEQFF. CDR3 bases: TGCGCCAGTAGCCCTCGGGGGGAGGGAGAGAGGAATGAGCAGTTCTTC. V and J are TRBV6-5 and TRBJ2-1, with 7 positions matching TRBD2. Germline CDR1 reads MNHEY; CDR2 reads SVGAGI. This CDR3 is built from 16 residues.

This chain joins TRBV6-2 or TRBV6-3 and TRBJ2-2; D is uncertain. Trimming stripped 5 bases from V and 0 bases from J, with 10 bases between. The CDR3 totals 15 residues. Germline V gene data show CDR1 as MNHEY and CDR2 as SVGEGT. Here the CDR3 DNA reads TGTGCCAGCAGTGGTAGCCGGCCGAACACCGGGGAGCTGTTTTTT. Encoded protein: CASSGSRPNTGELFF.

This sequence joins TRBV6-5 and TRBJ1-1, with TRBD1 identical over 8 bases. With 4 bases clipped from V and 3 bases from J, the junction kept 10 bases outside the gene matches. The length of the CDR3 is 16 residues. Germline loops: CDR1 MNHEY, CDR2 SVGAGI. The CDR3 loop is CASSSAYRGTDTEAFF. The DNA of the CDR3 is TGTGCCAGCAGTTCGGCATACAGGGGGACGGACACTGAAGCTTTCTTT.

This clonotype has a handful of counts. This chain links TRBV5-5 with TRBJ1-5; D is undetermined. Germline V gives CDR1 SGHKS, CDR2 YYEKEE (reference sequence). The CDR3 extends over 15 amino acids. Trimming stripped 2 bases from V and 0 bases from J, with 9 bases between. DNA of the CDR3: TGTGCCAGCAGCTTTAAGGGCAATAGCAATCAGCCCCAGCATTTT. This encodes CASSFKGNSNQPQHF.

This clonotype was detected only a few times. CDR3 DNA: TGCAGTGCTAAGGACAGGGGGCGTAGAGATACGCAGTATTTT. Its translation is CSAKDRGRRDTQYF. The rearrangement links TRBV20-1 to TRBJ2-3; 11 positions match TRBD1. The CDR3 spans 14 residues. Per the germline V gene, CDR1 is DFQATT and CDR2 is SNEGSKA (reference sequence). The V and J ends lost 4 bases and 5 bases, in that order; junction bases with no gene match: 5.

This clonotype was observed a handful of times. J is TRBJ2-3 and V is TRBV15, with a tentative D call TRBD2 (6 bases). CDR3 length equals 17 residues. Trimming stripped 0 bases from V and 5 bases from J, with 18 bases between. Germline loops: CDR1 LNHNV, CDR2 YYDKDF (reference sequence). The CDR3, as DNA: TGTGCCACCAGCAGAGATGGGGAGGCGGGGTTCAGAGATACGCAGTATTTT. It encodes CATSRDGEAGFRDTQYF.

For this clonotype: One junction end disagrees with the germline gene, perhaps due to a read error. The CDR3 loop reads CASSLGWRQVGNYDYTF. Here the CDR3 DNA reads TGTGCCAGCAGCTTAGGTTGGCGCCAAGTGGGTAACTATGACTACACCTTC. The chain has TRBV7-2 and TRBJ1-2, with D hard to call. The CDR3 runs to 17 residues. CDR1 is SGHTA, CDR2 FQGNSA, per germline.

This chain links TRBV4-1 with TRBJ2-7; TRBD1 or TRBD2 may be the D gene (5 bases each). The CDR3 has 13 amino acids. CDR1 is MGHRA and CDR2 is YSYEKL in the germline V gene. V lost 0 bases, J lost 2 bases, and 5 bases lay in between. The CDR3 coding sequence is TGCGCCAGCAGCCAAGAGGGGGCCTACGAGCAGTACTTC. It yields the protein CASSQEGAYEQYF.

The chain has TRBV29-1 and TRBJ2-1; D perhaps matches TRBD2 (7 bases). Germline V lookup: CDR1 SQVTM, CDR2 ANQGSEA. The length of the CDR3 is 12 residues. Between the trimmed V and J ends, which lost 5 bases and 7 bases, there was a span of 12 bases. The CDR3 nucleotides are TGCAGCGTTCCAGGGAGGGGGAATGAGCAGTTCTTC. Its translation: CSVPGRGNEQFF.